The T cell receptor (beta chain) under discussion was sequenced for a study of response to subunit inactivated influenza vaccine. Findings of the study overall: Seasonal influenza vaccination, on each occasion, was suggested by the authors to recruit few new T cells.

A note on this clonotype: Its antigen is currently unknown.

TCRdb redid the calling of the RT-PCR reads with MiXCR, one entry per CDR3 protein. The table records 530,000 or so distinct CDR3 sequences, 25% of them present only once. CDR1 is LNHNV, CDR2 YYDKDF, per germline (reference sequence). The CDR3 consists of 15 residues. V lost 0 bases, J lost 7 bases, and 15 bases lay in between. Here the sequenced sample was CD4+ T cells sorted from PBMCs, taken roughly 5 days after vaccination. The TCR sequence derives from a man between 45 and 60 years old who received an inactivated influenza vaccine. This sequence joins TRBV15 and TRBJ2-5, with a weak D call TRBD1 (5 bases). CDR3 nucleotides: TGTGCCACCAGCAGAGATGTAAGGGGCCTTGTGACCCAGTACTTC. Protein sequence: CATSRDVRGLVTQYF.